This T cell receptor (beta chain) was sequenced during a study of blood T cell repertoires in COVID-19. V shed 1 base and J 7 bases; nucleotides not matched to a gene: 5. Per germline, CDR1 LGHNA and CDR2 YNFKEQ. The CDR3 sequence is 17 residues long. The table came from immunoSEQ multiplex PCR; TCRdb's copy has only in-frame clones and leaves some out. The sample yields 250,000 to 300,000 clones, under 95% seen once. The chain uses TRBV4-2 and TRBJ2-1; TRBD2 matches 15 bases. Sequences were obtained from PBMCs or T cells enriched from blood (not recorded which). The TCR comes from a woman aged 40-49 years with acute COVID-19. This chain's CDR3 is CASSQVGTSGRPNEQFF. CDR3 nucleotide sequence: TGTGCCAGCAGCCAAGTGGGGACTAGCGGGAGGCCAAATGAGCAGTTCTTC.